This T cell receptor beta chain was sequenced during a study of CD8+ T cells in alopecia areata. The sequencing template was cDNA reverse transcribed from extracted RNA. Sequencing was performed with immunoSEQ multiplex PCR; in TCRdb, only in-frame clones are kept and a portion is missing. The sample lists around 140,000 clones, about half seen once, with 0.95% to 1% in the top ten. This clone has just one count. The CDR3 runs to 11 residues. The germline V and J ends were trimmed by 7 bases and 2 bases, with 8 bases remaining between them. Germline V lookup: CDR1 SQVTM, CDR2 ANQGSEA. Specimen: CD4+ T cells sorted from blood, collected at week 0. This sequence originates from a human donor with alopecia areata. This rearrangement joins TRBV29-1 to TRBJ1-2, with TRBD1 as a possible D gene (5 bases). The CDR3 reads CSADRNYGYTF. CDR3 in DNA: TGCAGCGCCGACAGAAACTATGGCTACACCTTC.